The next 2 T cell receptor beta chains were all read from a single sample in a study of T cell clonality in common variable immunodeficiency. Their cognate antigens are unknown. The method was immunoSEQ multiplex PCR; TCRdb's version includes in-frame clones alone and lacks a portion of them. The sample contains approximately 35,000 clones, none of them singletons. Overall study results and limits: Reportedly, TCR beta sequences from common variable immunodeficiency showed fewer deletions and N-nucleotide insertions.

Input material: peripheral blood mononuclear cells. Receptor source: a human donor with common variable immunodeficiency.

With regard to this clone: The sequenced fragment ends 3 residues before the CDR3 boundary, so the rest is inferred from the germline J gene. The rearrangement uses TRBV20-1 and TRBJ2-3, with a weak D call TRBD2 (7 bases). The V end lost 5 bases, the J end lost 6 bases, and 15 bases lay between the germline ends. The CDR3 totals 13 residues. Germline lookup yields CDR1 DFQATT and CDR2 SNEGSKA (reference sequence). CDR3 bases read: TGCAGTGCTGGGGGCGGGAGACGGGATACG. Its protein is CSAGGGRRDT. The CDR3 in full is CSAGGGRRDTQYF.

Concerning this clone: The CDR3 end lies 3 residues beyond the end of the read and is filled in from the germline J gene. The chain combines TRBV19 with TRBJ2-7; D unresolved. This CDR3 contains 14 residues. Looked up from germline, CDR1 is LNHDA and CDR2 is SQIVND (reference sequence). With 1 base removed from V and 0 bases from J, the gap between germline ends came to 7 bases. The covered CDR3 bases are TGTGCCAGTAGTATAGCCTATATCTCCTACGAG. Protein sequence: CASSIAYISYE. The full CDR3 is CASSIAYISYEQYF.